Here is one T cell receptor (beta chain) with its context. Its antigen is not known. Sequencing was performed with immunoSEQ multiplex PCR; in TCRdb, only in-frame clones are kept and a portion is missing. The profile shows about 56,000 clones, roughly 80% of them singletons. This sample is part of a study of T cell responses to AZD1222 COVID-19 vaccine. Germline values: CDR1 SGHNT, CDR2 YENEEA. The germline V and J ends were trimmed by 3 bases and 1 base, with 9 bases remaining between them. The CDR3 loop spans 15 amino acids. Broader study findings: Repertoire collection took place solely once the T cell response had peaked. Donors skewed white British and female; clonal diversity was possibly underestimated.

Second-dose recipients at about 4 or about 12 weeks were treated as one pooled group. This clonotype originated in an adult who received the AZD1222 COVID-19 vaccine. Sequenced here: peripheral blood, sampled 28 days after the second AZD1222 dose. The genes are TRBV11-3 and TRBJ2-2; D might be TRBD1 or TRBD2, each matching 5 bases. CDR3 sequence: CASSFGAGNTGELFF. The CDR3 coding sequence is TGTGCCAGCAGCTTCGGGGCAGGGAACACCGGGGAGCTGTTTTTT.